Included here is one T cell receptor beta chain sequence, with context. Its antigen is undetermined. This entry belongs to a study of shared clonotypes between healthy human individuals. In the study overall: There were three CD4 naive, three CD4 memory, two CD8 naive and one CD8 memory plates per donor.

General study findings and limits: Shared clonotypes: about 5.3% naive CD4, around 3.5% naive CD8, 2.3% memory CD4, 0.4% to 0.45% memory CD8. Naive subsets, compared against memory subsets, generally had larger estimated richness values.

Only in-frame clones appear in the TCRdb table, and some are missing; sequencing was by immunoSEQ multiplex PCR. The table shows roughly 2,300,000 clones, with 92% occurring only once. Germline V gives CDR1 SGHTA, CDR2 FQGNSA. This CDR3 comprises 19 residues. Germline trimming cut 5 bases from V and 9 bases from J; bases unmatched to any gene: 23. This chain uses TRBV7-2 with TRBJ2-3; 10 bases align to TRBD1. The TCR was taken from a man between 18 and 35 years old in good health. Some clones in this sample may be carry-over from other donors' samples. The material sequenced was naive CD4+ T cells from PBMCs. Noted subset: CD45RA+ positively selected. DNA of the CDR3: TGTGCCAGCAGCACGAAAACTGTCGGGGGGACAGGGGTTGGTGGGACGCAGTATTTT. This sequence encodes CASSTKTVGGTGVGGTQYF.